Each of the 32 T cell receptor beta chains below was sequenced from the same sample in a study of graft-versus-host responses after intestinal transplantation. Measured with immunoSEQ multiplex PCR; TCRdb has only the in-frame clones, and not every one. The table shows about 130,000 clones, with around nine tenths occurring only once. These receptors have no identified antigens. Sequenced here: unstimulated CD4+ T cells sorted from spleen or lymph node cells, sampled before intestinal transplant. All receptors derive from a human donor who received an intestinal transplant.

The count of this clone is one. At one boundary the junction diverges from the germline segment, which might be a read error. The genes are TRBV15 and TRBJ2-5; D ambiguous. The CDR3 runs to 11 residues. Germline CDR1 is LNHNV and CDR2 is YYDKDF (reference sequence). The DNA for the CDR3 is TGTGTCACCGGCTTGGGAGAGACCCAGTACTTC. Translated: CVTGLGETQYF.

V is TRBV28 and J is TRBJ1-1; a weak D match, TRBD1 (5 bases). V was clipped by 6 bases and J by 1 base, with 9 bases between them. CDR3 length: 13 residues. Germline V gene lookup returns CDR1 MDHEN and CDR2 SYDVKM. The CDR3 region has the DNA TGTGCCAGCAGGGGGGGTACGAACACTGAAGCTTTCTTT. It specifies CASRGGTNTEAFF.

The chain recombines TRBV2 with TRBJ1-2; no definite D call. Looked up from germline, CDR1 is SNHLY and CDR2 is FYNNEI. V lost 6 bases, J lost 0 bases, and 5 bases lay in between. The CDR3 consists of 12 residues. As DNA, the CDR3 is TGTGCCAGCAGGGGCTCTAACTATGGCTACACCTTC. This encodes CASRGSNYGYTF.

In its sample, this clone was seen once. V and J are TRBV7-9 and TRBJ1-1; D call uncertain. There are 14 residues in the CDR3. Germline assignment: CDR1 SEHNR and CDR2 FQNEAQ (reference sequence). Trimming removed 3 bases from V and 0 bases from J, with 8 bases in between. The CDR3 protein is CASSLFRVNTEAFF. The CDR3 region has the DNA TGTGCCAGCAGCTTGTTTAGGGTGAACACTGAAGCTTTCTTT.

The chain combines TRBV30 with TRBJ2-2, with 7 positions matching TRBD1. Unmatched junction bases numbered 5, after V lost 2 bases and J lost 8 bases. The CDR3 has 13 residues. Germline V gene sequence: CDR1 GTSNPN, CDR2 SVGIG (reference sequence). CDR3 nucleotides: TGTGCCTGGAGTAAAGGGGGCAGGGGGGAGCTGTTTTTT. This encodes CAWSKGGRGELFF.

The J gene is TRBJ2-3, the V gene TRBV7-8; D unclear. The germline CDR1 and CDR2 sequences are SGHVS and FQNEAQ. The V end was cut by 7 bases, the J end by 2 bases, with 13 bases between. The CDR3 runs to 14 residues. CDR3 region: CASNQGPLTDTQYF. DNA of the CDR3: TGTGCCAGCAACCAAGGACCACTCACAGATACGCAGTATTTT.

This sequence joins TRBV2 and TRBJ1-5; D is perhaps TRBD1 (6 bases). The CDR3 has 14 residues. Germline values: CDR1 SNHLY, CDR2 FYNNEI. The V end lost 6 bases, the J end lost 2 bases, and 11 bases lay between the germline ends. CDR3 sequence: CASRQGFGNQPQHF. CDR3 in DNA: TGTGCCAGCAGACAGGGCTTCGGCAATCAGCCCCAGCATTTT.

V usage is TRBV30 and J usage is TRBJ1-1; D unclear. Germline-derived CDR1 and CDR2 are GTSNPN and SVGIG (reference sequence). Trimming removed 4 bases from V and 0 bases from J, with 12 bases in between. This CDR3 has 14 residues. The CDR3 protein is CAWKSELLNTEAFF. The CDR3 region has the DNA TGTGCCTGGAAATCGGAACTCTTGAACACTGAAGCTTTCTTT.

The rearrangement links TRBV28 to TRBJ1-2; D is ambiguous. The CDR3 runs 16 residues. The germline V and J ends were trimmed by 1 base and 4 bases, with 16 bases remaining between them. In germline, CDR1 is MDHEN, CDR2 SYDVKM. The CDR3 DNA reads TGTGCCAGCAGTTTATCGCCCGCGGGAGGTACCTATGGCTACACCTTC. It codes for CASSLSPAGGTYGYTF.

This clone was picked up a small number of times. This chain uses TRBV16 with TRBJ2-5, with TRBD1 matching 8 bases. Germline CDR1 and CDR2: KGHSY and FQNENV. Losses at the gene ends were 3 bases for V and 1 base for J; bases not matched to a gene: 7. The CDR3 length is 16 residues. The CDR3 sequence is CASSHRMTGAQETQYF. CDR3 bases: TGTGCCAGCAGCCATCGGATGACAGGGGCCCAAGAGACCCAGTACTTC. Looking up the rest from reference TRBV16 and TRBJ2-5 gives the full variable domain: GEEVAQTPKHLVRGEGQKAKLYCAPIKGHSYVFWYQQVLKNEFKFLISFQNENVFDETGMPKERFSAKCLPNSPCSLEIQATKLEDSAVYFCASSHRMTGAQETQYFGPGTRLLVL.

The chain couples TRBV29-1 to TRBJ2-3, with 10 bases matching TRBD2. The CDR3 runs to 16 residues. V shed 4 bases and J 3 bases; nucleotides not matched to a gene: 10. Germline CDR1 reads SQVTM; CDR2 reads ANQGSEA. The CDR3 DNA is TGCAGCGTTGGGTTGTGGCTAGCGGGAGTTACAGATACGCAGTATTTT. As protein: CSVGLWLAGVTDTQYF.

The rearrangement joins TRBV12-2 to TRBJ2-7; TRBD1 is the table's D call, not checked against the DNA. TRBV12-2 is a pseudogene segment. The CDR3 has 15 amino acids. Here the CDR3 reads CASRFRGFEIYEQYF. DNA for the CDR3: TGTGCAAGTCGCTTTAGGGGCTTTGAGATCTACGAGCAGTACTTC.

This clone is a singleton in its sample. CDR3 sequence: CASSDRQGRIRDTEAFF. As DNA, the CDR3 is TGTGCCAGCAGCGACCGACAGGGAAGGATACGGGACACTGAAGCTTTCTTT. The V call is TRBV9, the J call TRBJ1-1, with 7 bases that match TRBD1. Germline CDR1 is SGDLS and CDR2 is YYNGEE. Trimming cost V 3 bases and J 3 bases; bases outside gene matches: 14. The CDR3 is made up of 17 amino acids.

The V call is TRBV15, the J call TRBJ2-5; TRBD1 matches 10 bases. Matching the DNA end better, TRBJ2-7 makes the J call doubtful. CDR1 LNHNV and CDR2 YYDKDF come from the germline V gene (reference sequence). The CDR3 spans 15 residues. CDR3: CATSRGQGLDDEQYF. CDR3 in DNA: TGTGCCACCAGCAGGGGACAGGGGTTGGACGACGAGCAGTACTTC.

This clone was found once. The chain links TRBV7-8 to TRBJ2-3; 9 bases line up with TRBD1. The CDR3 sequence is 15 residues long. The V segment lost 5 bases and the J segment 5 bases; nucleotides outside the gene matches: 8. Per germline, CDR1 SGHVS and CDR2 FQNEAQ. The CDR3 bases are TGTGCCAGCAGCAGTTTACAGGGGGCAGGAGATACGCAGTATTTT. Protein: CASSSLQGAGDTQYF.

The CDR3 sequence is CASSGWFLGNRTSGPSKGIQYF. As DNA, the CDR3 is TGTGCCAGCAGTGGCTGGTTCCTGGGCAATCGGACTAGCGGGCCTTCCAAGGGCATTCAGTACTTC. The chain has TRBV28 and TRBJ2-4, with TRBD2 identical over 11 bases. The CDR3 is made up of 22 amino acids. V trimming: 5 bases; J trimming: 9 bases; junction bases outside the gene matches: 30. CDR1 MDHEN and CDR2 SYDVKM come from the germline V gene.

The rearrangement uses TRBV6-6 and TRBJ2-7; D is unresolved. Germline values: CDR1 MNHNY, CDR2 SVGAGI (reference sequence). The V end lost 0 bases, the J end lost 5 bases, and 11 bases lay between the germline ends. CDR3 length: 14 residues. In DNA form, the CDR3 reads TGTGCCAGCAGTTACTCGATCGGGTCCAACGAGCAGTACTTC. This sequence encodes CASSYSIGSNEQYF.

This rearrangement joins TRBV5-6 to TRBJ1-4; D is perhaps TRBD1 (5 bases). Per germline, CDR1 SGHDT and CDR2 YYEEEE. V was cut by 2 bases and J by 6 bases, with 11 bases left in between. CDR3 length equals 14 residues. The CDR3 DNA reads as TGTGCCAGCAGCTTATTCCGGGGGGATGAAAAACTGTTTTTT. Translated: CASSLFRGDEKLFF. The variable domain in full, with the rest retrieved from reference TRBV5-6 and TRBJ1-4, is DAGVTQSPTHLIKTRGQQVTLRCSPKSGHDTVSWYQQALGQGPQFIFQYYEEEERQRGNFPDRFSGHQFPNYSSELNVNALLLGDSALYLCASSLFRGDEKLFFGSGTQLSVL.

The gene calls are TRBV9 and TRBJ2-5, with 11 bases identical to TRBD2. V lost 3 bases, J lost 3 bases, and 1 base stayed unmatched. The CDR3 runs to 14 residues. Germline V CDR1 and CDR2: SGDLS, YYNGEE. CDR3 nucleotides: TGTGCCAGCAGCGAGACTAGCGGGGAAGAGACCCAGTACTTC. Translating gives CASSETSGEETQYF.

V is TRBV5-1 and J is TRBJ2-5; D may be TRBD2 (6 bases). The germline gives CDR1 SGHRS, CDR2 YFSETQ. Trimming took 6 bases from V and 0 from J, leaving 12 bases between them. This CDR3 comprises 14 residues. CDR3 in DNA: TGCGCCAGCACCCGGCGGGACTACCAAGAGACCCAGTACTTC. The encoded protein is CASTRRDYQETQYF.

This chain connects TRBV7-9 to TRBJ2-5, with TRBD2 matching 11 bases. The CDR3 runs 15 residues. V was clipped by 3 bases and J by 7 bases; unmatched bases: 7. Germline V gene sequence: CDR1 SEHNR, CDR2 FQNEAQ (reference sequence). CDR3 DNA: TGTGCCAGCAGCTTGGGACTAGCGGCCCCCGGGACCCAGTACTTC. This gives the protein CASSLGLAAPGTQYF.

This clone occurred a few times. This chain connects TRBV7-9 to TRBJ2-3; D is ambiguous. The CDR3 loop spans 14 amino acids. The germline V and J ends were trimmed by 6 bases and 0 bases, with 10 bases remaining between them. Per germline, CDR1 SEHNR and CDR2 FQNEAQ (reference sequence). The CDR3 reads CASRTLTSTDTQYF. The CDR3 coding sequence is TGTGCCAGCAGGACGCTGACTAGCACAGATACGCAGTATTTT.

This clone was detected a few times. CDR3 in DNA: TGTGCCAGCAGCTTAGAGTGGGGGAGGGGGGCCCAGTACTTC. The encoded protein is CASSLEWGRGAQYF. V and J are TRBV11-2 and TRBJ2-5, with D perhaps TRBD2 (7 bases). The length of the CDR3 is 14 residues. V lost 0 bases to trimming and J lost 9 bases, with 14 bases between them. Germline V lookup: CDR1 SGHAT, CDR2 FQNNGV.

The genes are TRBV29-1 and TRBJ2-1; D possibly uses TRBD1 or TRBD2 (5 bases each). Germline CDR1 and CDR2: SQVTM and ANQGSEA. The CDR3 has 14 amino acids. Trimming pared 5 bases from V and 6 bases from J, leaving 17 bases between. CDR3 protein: CSVRGVGKGNEQFF. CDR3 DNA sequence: TGCAGCGTTAGAGGGGTCGGGAAAGGCAATGAGCAGTTCTTC.

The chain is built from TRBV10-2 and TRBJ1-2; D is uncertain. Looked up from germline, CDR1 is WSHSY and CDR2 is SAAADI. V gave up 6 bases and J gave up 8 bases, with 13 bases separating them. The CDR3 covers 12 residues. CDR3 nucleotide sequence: TGCGCCAGCAGCGGCCTCTTCCTCGGCTACACCTTC. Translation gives CASSGLFLGYTF.

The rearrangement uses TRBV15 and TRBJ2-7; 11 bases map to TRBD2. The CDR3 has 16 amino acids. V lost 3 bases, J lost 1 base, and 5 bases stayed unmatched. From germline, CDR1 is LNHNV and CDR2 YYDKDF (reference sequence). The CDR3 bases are TGTGCCACCAGCAGGACTAGCGGGGCCGGGTCCTACGAGCAGTACTTC. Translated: CATSRTSGAGSYEQYF.

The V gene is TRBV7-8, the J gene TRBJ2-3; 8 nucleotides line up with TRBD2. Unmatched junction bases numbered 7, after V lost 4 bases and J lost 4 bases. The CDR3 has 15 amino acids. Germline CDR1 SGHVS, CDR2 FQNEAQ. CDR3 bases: TGTGCCAGCAGCTGGACTAGCCTTTTTGCAGATACGCAGTATTTT. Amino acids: CASSWTSLFADTQYF. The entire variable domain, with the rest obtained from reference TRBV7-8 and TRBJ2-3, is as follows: GAGVSQSPRYKVAKRGQDVALRCDPISGHVSLFWYQQALGQGPEFLTYFQNEAQLDKSGLPSDRFFAERPEGSVSTLKIQRTQQEDSAVYLCASSWTSLFADTQYFGPGTRLTVL.

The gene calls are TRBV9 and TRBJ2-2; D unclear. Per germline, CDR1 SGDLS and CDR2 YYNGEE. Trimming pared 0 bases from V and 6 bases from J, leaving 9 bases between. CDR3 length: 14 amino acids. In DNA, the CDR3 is TGTGCCAGCAGCGTAGGGGCTGACGCCGGGGAGCTGTTTTTT. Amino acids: CASSVGADAGELFF.

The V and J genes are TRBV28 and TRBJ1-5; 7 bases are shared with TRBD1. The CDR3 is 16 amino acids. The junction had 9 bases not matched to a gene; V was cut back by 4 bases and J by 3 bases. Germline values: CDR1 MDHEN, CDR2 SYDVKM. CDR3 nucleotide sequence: TGTGCCAGCAGTTCCCCTATACAGGGGTACAATCAGCCCCAGCATTTT. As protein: CASSSPIQGYNQPQHF.

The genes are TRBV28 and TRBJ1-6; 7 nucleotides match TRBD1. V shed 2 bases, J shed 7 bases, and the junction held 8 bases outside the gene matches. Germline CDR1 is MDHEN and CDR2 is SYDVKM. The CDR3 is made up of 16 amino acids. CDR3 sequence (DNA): TGTGCCAGCAGTTTACCCCCTGGGACAGCGAATTCACCCCTCCACTTT. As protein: CASSLPPGTANSPLHF. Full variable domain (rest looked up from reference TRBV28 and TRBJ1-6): DVKVTQSSRYLVKRTGEKVFLECVQDMDHENMFWYRQDPGLGLRLIYFSYDVKMKEKGDIPEGYSVSREKKERFSLILESASTNQTSMYLCASSLPPGTANSPLHFGNGTRLTVT.

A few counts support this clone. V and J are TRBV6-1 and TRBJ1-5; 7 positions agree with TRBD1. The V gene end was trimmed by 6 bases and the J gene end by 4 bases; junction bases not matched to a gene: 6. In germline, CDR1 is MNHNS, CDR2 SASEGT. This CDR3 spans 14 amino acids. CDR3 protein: CASRQTGENQPQHF. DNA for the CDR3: TGTGCCAGCAGGCAAACAGGGGAAAATCAGCCCCAGCATTTT.

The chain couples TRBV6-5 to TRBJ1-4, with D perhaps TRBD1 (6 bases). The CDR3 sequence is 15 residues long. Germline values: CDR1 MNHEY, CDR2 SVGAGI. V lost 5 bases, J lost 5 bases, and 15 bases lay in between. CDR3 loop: CASSPRGGGNEKLFF. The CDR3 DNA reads TGTGCCAGCAGTCCGCGAGGGGGTGGGAATGAAAAACTGTTTTTT.